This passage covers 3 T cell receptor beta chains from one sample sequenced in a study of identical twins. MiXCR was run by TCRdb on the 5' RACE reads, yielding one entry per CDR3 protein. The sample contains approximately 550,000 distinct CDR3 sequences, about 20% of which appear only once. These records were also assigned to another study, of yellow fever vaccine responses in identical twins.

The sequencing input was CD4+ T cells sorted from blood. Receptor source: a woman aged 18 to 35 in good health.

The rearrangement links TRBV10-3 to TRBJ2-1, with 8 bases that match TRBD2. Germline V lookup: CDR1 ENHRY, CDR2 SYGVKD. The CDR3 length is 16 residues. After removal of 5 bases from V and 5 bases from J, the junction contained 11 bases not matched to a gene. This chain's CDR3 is CAISRLGLDTNNEQFF. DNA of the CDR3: TGTGCCATCAGTAGACTGGGACTAGACACTAACAATGAGCAGTTCTTC.

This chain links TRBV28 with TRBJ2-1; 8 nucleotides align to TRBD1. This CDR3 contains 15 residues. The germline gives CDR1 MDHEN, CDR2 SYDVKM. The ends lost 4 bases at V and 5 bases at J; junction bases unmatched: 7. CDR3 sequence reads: CASSSTGAQNNEQFF. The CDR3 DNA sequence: TGTGCCAGCAGTTCGACAGGGGCCCAAAACAATGAGCAGTTCTTC.

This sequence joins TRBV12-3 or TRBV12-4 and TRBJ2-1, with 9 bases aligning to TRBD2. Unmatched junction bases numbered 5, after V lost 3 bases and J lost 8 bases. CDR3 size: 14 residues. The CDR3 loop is CASSLGTSSDEQFF. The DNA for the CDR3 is TGTGCCAGCAGTTTGGGGACTAGCTCGGATGAGCAGTTCTTC.